Below, 19 T cell receptor beta chains from the same sample are listed, as sequenced in a study of a mutant IDH1 vaccine in newly diagnosed glioma. Their specific antigens are unknown. Documented time point: week 11, during vaccination. Vaccination used 300 ug of mutant IDH1 20-mer peptide per dose, with topical imiquimod. Sequencing was performed with immunoSEQ multiplex PCR; in TCRdb, only in-frame clones are kept and a portion is missing. The table includes about 130,000 clones, around 80% detected once. The specimen comprised PBMCs, sampled from a glioma patient whose treatment included an IDH1 peptide vaccine. The receptors originated from a man in his forties with glioma.

The rearrangement links TRBV7-2 to TRBJ2-1, with a weak D call TRBD2 (6 bases). The CDR3 runs to 14 residues. Germline CDR1 SGHTA, CDR2 FQGNSA. Between the trimmed V and J ends, which lost 1 base and 7 bases, there was a span of 11 bases. This CDR3 reads CASSLDGGQNEQFF. CDR3 coding DNA: TGTGCCAGCAGCTTAGACGGAGGGCAGAATGAGCAGTTCTTC. The full variable domain, its missing parts supplied by reference TRBV7-2 and TRBJ2-1, is GAGVSQSPSNKVTEKGKDVELRCDPISGHTALYWYRQSLGQGLEFLIYFQGNSAPDKSGLPSDRFSAERTGGSVSTLTIQRTQQEDSAVYLCASSLDGGQNEQFFGPGTRLTVL.

V gene TRBV7-2 combines with J gene TRBJ2-7; TRBD2 is a possible D gene (6 bases). CDR3 length: 11 amino acids. Trimming shortened V by 5 bases and J by 6 bases, and 8 bases separated the two germline ends. The germline V gene has CDR1 SGHTA and CDR2 FQGNSA. The CDR3 region is CASSPAGEQYF. In DNA form, the CDR3 reads TGTGCCAGCAGCCCAGCGGGCGAGCAGTACTTC.

J is TRBJ1-1 and V is TRBV7-9, with 9 nucleotides matching TRBD1. V gave up 2 bases and J gave up 10 bases; unmatched junction bases: 2. Germline values: CDR1 SEHNR, CDR2 FQNEAQ (reference sequence). The CDR3 contains 12 residues. CDR3 sequence reads: CASSLLTGGAFF. The CDR3 nucleotides read TGTGCCAGCAGCTTATTGACAGGGGGAGCTTTCTTT.

The V call is TRBV15, the J call TRBJ2-1, with D hard to call. V lost 1 base and J lost 6, with 4 bases in between. This CDR3 is built from 12 residues. Germline V gene sequence: CDR1 LNHNV, CDR2 YYDKDF (reference sequence). This CDR3 is CATSRVSNEQFF. The CDR3 nucleotides read TGTGCCACCAGCAGAGTGAGCAATGAGCAGTTCTTC.

The chain recombines TRBV5-1 with TRBJ2-5, with TRBD1 as a possible D gene (5 bases). The CDR3 is 14 amino acids. CDR1 is SGHRS and CDR2 is YFSETQ in the germline V gene. V was pared by 4 bases and J by 5 bases, with 15 bases between. CDR3: CASSPGSQGETQYF. In DNA form, the CDR3 reads TGCGCCAGCAGCCCCGGGTCCCAGGGTGAGACCCAGTACTTC.

The rearrangement uses TRBV5-4 and TRBJ1-1; D ambiguous. The CDR3 has 15 amino acids. The germline V gene encodes CDR1 SGHNT and CDR2 YYREEE (reference sequence). Trimming pared 0 bases from V and 6 bases from J, leaving 15 bases between. For the CDR3, the DNA is TGTGCCAGCAGCTTGGATTTCCGGCCAAGGGCTGAAGCTTTCTTT. Protein: CASSLDFRPRAEAFF.

The chain uses TRBV5-1 and TRBJ2-7; 9 bases are shared with TRBD1. V lost 4 bases to trimming and J lost 3 bases; unmatched junction nucleotides: 14. Germline V gene lookup returns CDR1 SGHRS and CDR2 YFSETQ. There are 17 residues in the CDR3. The CDR3 nucleotides read TGCGCCAGCAGCCGGGCCGGACAGGGGAGGTTTTTCTACGAGCAGTACTTC. Translating it yields CASSRAGQGRFFYEQYF.

The chain carries TRBV7-6 and TRBJ2-5; D gene unclear. The germline V and J ends were trimmed by 0 bases and 2 bases, with 13 bases remaining between them. Germline V lookup: CDR1 SGHVS, CDR2 FNYEAQ. This CDR3 spans 16 amino acids. The CDR3 DNA reads TGTGCCAGCAGCTTAGCATTTCGGACGGTTCAAGAGACCCAGTACTTC. Its translation is CASSLAFRTVQETQYF.

The V call is TRBV9, the J call TRBJ2-2; D assignment may be TRBD1 or TRBD2 (6 bases each). There are 18 residues in the CDR3. The ends were cut back, 0 bases at V and 0 bases at J, with 15 bases in the middle. Germline V CDR1 and CDR2: SGDLS, YYNGEE. The CDR3 region has the DNA TGTGCCAGCAGCGTAGCCTACACAGGGAGGCCGAACACCGGGGAGCTGTTTTTT. It codes for CASSVAYTGRPNTGELFF.

CDR3 sequence reads: CSVEYGYGGYTF. DNA of the CDR3: TGCAGCGTTGAATATGGGTACGGGGGCTACACCTTC. The chain is built from TRBV29-1 and TRBJ1-2; D is unclear. This CDR3 region has 12 residues. Germline CDR1 reads SQVTM; CDR2 reads ANQGSEA. Trimming took off 2 bases at V and 8 bases at J, with 12 bases between the two ends.

This chain joins TRBV28 and TRBJ1-1, with D unclear. V lost 7 bases to trimming and J lost 6 bases, with 15 bases between them. This CDR3 has 13 amino acids. CDR1 MDHEN and CDR2 SYDVKM come from the germline V gene. The DNA of the CDR3 is TGTGCCAGCATCCCCGGGATGAGAGCTGAAGCTTTCTTT. It specifies CASIPGMRAEAFF.

The V call is TRBV7-6, the J call TRBJ2-2; TRBD1 is a possible D gene (5 bases). Per germline, CDR1 SGHVS and CDR2 FNYEAQ. Trimming took off 5 bases at V and 0 bases at J, with 16 bases between the two ends. There are 17 residues in the CDR3. The CDR3 is CASSPRAGRTNTGELFF. The CDR3 nucleotides are TGTGCCAGCAGCCCCAGGGCAGGACGAACGAACACCGGGGAGCTGTTTTTT.

In nucleotides, the CDR3 is TGTGCCAGCAGCTTAGCCCGGGGCCCTGGAAACACCATATATTTT. It yields the protein CASSLARGPGNTIYF. The V call is TRBV11-2, the J call TRBJ1-3; possibly TRBD1 for D (5 bases). There are 15 residues in the CDR3. CDR1 is SGHAT, CDR2 FQNNGV, per germline. Trimming took 1 base from V and 2 from J, leaving 9 bases between them. Looking up the rest from reference TRBV11-2 and TRBJ1-3 gives the full variable domain: EAGVAQSPRYKIIEKRQSVAFWCNPISGHATLYWYQQILGQGPKLLIQFQNNGVVDDSQLPKDRFSAERLKGVDSTLKIQPAKLEDSAVYLCASSLARGPGNTIYFGEGSWLTVV.

The chain couples TRBV9 to TRBJ2-7, with TRBD1 matching over 9 bases. CDR3 length equals 14 residues. CDR1 SGDLS and CDR2 YYNGEE come from the germline V gene. After removal of 1 base from V and 4 bases from J, the junction contained 3 bases not matched to a gene. The CDR3 DNA reads as TGTGCCAGCAGCGTAACAGGGGGCGCGTACGAGCAGTACTTC. Its protein is CASSVTGGAYEQYF.

V gene TRBV28 combines with J gene TRBJ2-5; TRBD1 aligns across 10 bases. CDR1 is MDHEN and CDR2 is SYDVKM in the germline V gene. The CDR3 contains 15 residues. Trimming at V came to 7 bases and at J to 4 bases, leaving 9 bases not matched to a gene. The CDR3 DNA sequence: TGTGCCAGCACCCTAGGGACAGGGGTTCGAGAGACCCAGTACTTC. Its protein product is CASTLGTGVRETQYF.

The gene calls are TRBV27 and TRBJ2-7; 8 bases fit TRBD1. Germline lookup yields CDR1 MNHEY and CDR2 SMNVEV (reference sequence). V lost 3 bases to trimming and J lost 7 bases; unmatched junction nucleotides: 8. The CDR3 sequence is 14 residues long. The CDR3 loop reads CASSLVRGPEEQYF. The CDR3 DNA sequence: TGTGCCAGCAGTTTGGTCAGGGGGCCGGAAGAGCAGTACTTC.

The CDR3 DNA reads TGTGCCAGCAGCCTAACTAGCGCCCAAGAGACCCAGTACTTC. It codes for CASSLTSAQETQYF. The J gene is TRBJ2-5, the V gene TRBV5-4; 7 nucleotides agree with TRBD2. The germline V gene has CDR1 SGHNT and CDR2 YYREEE (reference sequence). The CDR3 is made up of 14 amino acids. V was clipped by 4 bases and J by 1 base; unmatched bases: 4. Full variable domain (missing parts from reference TRBV5-4 and TRBJ2-5): ETGVTQSPTHLIKTRGQQVTLRCSSQSGHNTVSWYQQALGQGPQFIFQYYREEENGRGNFPPRFSGLQFPNYSSELNVNALELDDSALYLCASSLTSAQETQYFGPGTRLLVL.

The CDR3 loop reads CASSPGGTGELFF. DNA for the CDR3: TGTGCCAGCAGCCCGGGGGGGACCGGGGAGCTGTTTTTT. The chain recombines TRBV5-4 with TRBJ2-2; the match to TRBD2 covers 8 bases. The CDR3 sequence is 13 residues long. CDR1 is SGHNT and CDR2 is YYREEE in the germline V gene (reference sequence). J lost 5 bases, V lost 4 bases, and 1 base had no gene match.

The chain has TRBV19 and TRBJ2-7; a weak D match, TRBD2 (5 bases). The CDR3 runs to 12 residues. With 5 bases removed from V and 7 bases from J, the gap between germline ends came to 12 bases. The germline CDR1 and CDR2 sequences are LNHDA and SQIVND (reference sequence). The CDR3 spells CASSAKRGEQYF. CDR3 nucleotides: TGTGCCAGTAGTGCGAAACGGGGAGAGCAGTACTTC.